These 27 T cell receptor beta chains were sequenced from one sample in a study of T-cell reconstitution after alpha-beta-depleted transplantation in children. Unique molecular identifiers tagged the TCRbeta library. TCRdb re-derived calls from the PCR reads in MiXCR, one entry per CDR3 protein. The repertoire holds over 450,000 distinct CDR3 sequences, with over 9.5% as singletons. Sequenced material: PBMCs, taken before TCRalphabeta/CD19-depleted stem cell transplant. The receptors shown here come from a child aged 2-15 years with inherited bone marrow failure, due to receive a stem cell transplant.

This clonotype was observed many times. This chain connects TRBV20-1 to TRBJ2-5, with D possibly matching TRBD1 (5 bases). The V gene lost 5 bases and the J gene lost 5 bases, with 15 bases spanning the gap. This CDR3 region has 13 residues. Per germline, CDR1 DFQATT and CDR2 SNEGSKA (reference sequence). In DNA, the CDR3 is TGCAGTGCTCTACGTTCAGGGCGGGAGACCCAGTACTTC. Its protein product is CSALRSGRETQYF.

Of note for this clonotype: A much larger clone is a single base away; this may be a read error. The CDR3 nucleotides are TGTGCCAGCAGTTACGCCAGAAGACAGGCTAATCAGCCCCAGCATTTT. Amino acid sequence: CASSYARRQANQPQHF. This chain joins TRBV6-5 and TRBJ1-5, with D possibly matching TRBD1 (6 bases). V was trimmed by 2 bases and J by 4 bases, leaving 15 bases between them. The germline V gene has CDR1 MNHEY and CDR2 SVGAGI. This CDR3 has 16 amino acids.

Many counts were recorded for this clonotype. This rearrangement joins TRBV4-3 to TRBJ2-5; 7 bases are shared with TRBD2. V gave up 0 bases and J gave up 0 bases; unmatched junction bases: 7. The germline gives CDR1 LGHNA, CDR2 YSLEER. The CDR3 is 17 residues long. The CDR3 nucleotides read TGCGCCAGCAGCCAAGATGTGAGACTAGCATACCAAGAGACCCAGTACTTC. Translating gives CASSQDVRLAYQETQYF.

This clonotype was recorded many times. This chain links TRBV12-3 or TRBV12-4 with TRBJ2-2; 7 bases fit TRBD1. The CDR3 extends over 12 amino acids. After removal of 11 bases from V and 3 bases from J, the junction contained 3 bases not matched to a gene. The CDR3 is CAGTGDTGELFF. CDR3 nucleotides: TGTGCCGGAACAGGGGACACCGGGGAGCTGTTTTTT.

This clonotype turned up a few times. The CDR3 sequence is CASSPPPFGSIPPAQYF. The CDR3 nucleotides are TGTGCCAGCAGCCCACCTCCGTTCGGGAGTATCCCCCCGGCGCAGTATTTT. The V and J genes are TRBV28 and TRBJ2-3, with TRBD2 as a possible D gene (6 bases). This CDR3 has 17 amino acids. With 6 bases removed from V and 10 bases from J, the gap between germline ends came to 29 bases. Germline V CDR1 and CDR2: MDHEN, SYDVKM.

This clonotype has a count of ten or more. The chain is built from TRBV5-1 and TRBJ2-3; D gene ambiguous. Per the germline V gene, CDR1 is SGHRS and CDR2 is YFSETQ. The CDR3 extends over 12 amino acids. V shed 0 bases and J shed 6 bases, with 5 bases lying between them. The CDR3 DNA reads as TGCGCCAGCAGCTTGGAGGGCGATACGCAGTATTTT. Translating gives CASSLEGDTQYF.

As concerns this clonotype: A much larger clonotype is one base distant, so this may be a read error. The rearrangement uses TRBV24-1 and TRBJ1-5, with a possible D match to TRBD1 (5 bases). Germline V gene lookup returns CDR1 KGHDR and CDR2 SFDVKD. The CDR3 is 16 amino acids. With 5 bases removed from V and 0 bases from J, the gap between germline ends came to 13 bases. CDR3: CATSGTNRHSNQPQHF. CDR3 DNA: TGTGCCACCAGTGGTACCAACAGGCATAGCAATCAGCCCCAGCATTTT.

The V and J genes are TRBV6-1 and TRBJ1-2, with a possible D match to TRBD1 (5 bases). CDR3 length: 15 residues. The V gene lost 4 bases and the J gene lost 4 bases, with 16 bases spanning the gap. Germline loops: CDR1 MNHNS, CDR2 SASEGT. The DNA for the CDR3 is TGTGCCAGCAGTGGAGCAGGGTTGTTTGCCTATGGCTACACCTTC. Protein product: CASSGAGLFAYGYTF.

V is TRBV29-1 and J is TRBJ1-2, with D possibly matching TRBD1 (5 bases). Germline CDR1 and CDR2: SQVTM and ANQGSEA. The CDR3 totals 14 residues. V was shortened by 4 bases and J by 7 bases, with 19 bases between the two germline ends. As DNA, the CDR3 is TGCAGCGTTGGGCCGCCCTGGGGGGGGTTTGGCTACACCTTC. It codes for CSVGPPWGGFGYTF.

This clonotype was counted a few times. The V gene is TRBV30, the J gene TRBJ2-5; D gene ambiguous. Germline values: CDR1 GTSNPN, CDR2 SVGIG (reference sequence). This CDR3 has 14 residues. Trimming took 3 bases from V and 1 from J, leaving 12 bases between them. This CDR3 reads CAWRFEAPQETQYF. CDR3 bases: TGTGCCTGGAGGTTCGAGGCCCCCCAAGAGACCCAGTACTTC.

This chain joins TRBV4-1 and TRBJ2-3; maybe TRBD2 (6 bases). Trimming took 3 bases from V and 5 from J, leaving 18 bases between them. The CDR3 extends over 16 amino acids. Germline V lookup: CDR1 MGHRA, CDR2 YSYEKL. The CDR3 DNA reads TGCGCCAGCAGCCAGACGCAGGACTGGAGGGGAGATACGCAGTATTTT. Translating it yields CASSQTQDWRGDTQYF.

The sample holds many counts of this clonotype. The J gene is TRBJ1-6, the V gene TRBV9; D remains ambiguous. The V end lost 0 bases, the J end lost 8 bases, and 9 bases lay between the germline ends. This CDR3 spans 14 amino acids. The germline gives CDR1 SGDLS, CDR2 YYNGEE. The CDR3 nucleotides read TGTGCCAGCAGCGTAGTAGCGGTGGATTCACCCCTCCACTTT. Amino acids: CASSVVAVDSPLHF.

The table lists this clonotype with many counts. This sequence joins TRBV20-1 and TRBJ2-1, with D unclear. Trimming left V 7 bases short and J 10 bases short, with 11 bases between. The CDR3 length is 10 residues. Germline V gene data show CDR1 as DFQATT and CDR2 as SNEGSKA (reference sequence). CDR3 residues: CSVVRREQFF. The DNA for the CDR3 is TGCAGTGTGGTGCGTCGGGAGCAGTTCTTC.

This chain connects TRBV4-1 to TRBJ1-1; D gene ambiguous. The CDR3 runs to 15 residues. The germline V gene has CDR1 MGHRA and CDR2 YSYEKL. V lost 0 bases and J lost 1, with 9 bases in between. Here the CDR3 DNA reads TGCGCCAGCAGCCAAGATCGGGCATGGAACACTGAAGCTTTCTTT. Translation: CASSQDRAWNTEAFF.

V gene TRBV18 combines with J gene TRBJ1-1; 7 bases are shared with TRBD1. CDR1 and CDR2 from the germline V gene are KGHSH and LQKENI. The ends lost 3 bases at V and 0 bases at J; junction bases unmatched: 7. The CDR3 covers 16 residues. The CDR3 here is CASSPRQGSMNTEAFF. The CDR3 bases are TGTGCCAGCTCACCGCGACAGGGTTCCATGAACACTGAAGCTTTCTTT.

This clonotype showed up many times. The chain uses TRBV6-4 and TRBJ2-1; 12 bases map to TRBD2. The germline V gene has CDR1 MRHNA and CDR2 SNTAGT. This CDR3 spans 15 amino acids. The V segment lost 0 bases and the J segment 6 bases; nucleotides outside the gene matches: 0. The CDR3 reads CASSDSTSGSNEQFF. For the CDR3, the DNA is TGTGCCAGCAGTGACTCGACTAGCGGGAGCAATGAGCAGTTCTTC.

The V gene is TRBV21-1, the J gene TRBJ1-5. TRBV21-1 is classified as a pseudogene. This CDR3 has 16 residues. The CDR3 sequence is CASSKARDINNQPQHF. In DNA, the CDR3 is TGTGCCAGCAGCAAAGCGCGGGATATTAACAATCAGCCCCAGCATTTT.

This clonotype appeared many times. The chain recombines TRBV4-1 with TRBJ2-3; D is ambiguous. Germline lookup yields CDR1 MGHRA and CDR2 YSYEKL. The CDR3 covers 14 residues. Deletions cut 1 base from V and 8 bases from J, with 13 bases between. The CDR3 DNA is TGCGCCAGCAGCCAAGGGCCAGGCCTAGGTACGCAGTATTTT. Residues: CASSQGPGLGTQYF.

This clonotype was seen repeatedly, ten times or more. The chain combines TRBV25-1 with TRBJ1-1, with a tentative D call TRBD1 (5 bases). Germline CDR1 is MGHDK and CDR2 is SYGVNS. The V gene lost 1 base and the J gene lost 0 bases, with 9 bases spanning the gap. The CDR3 runs to 15 residues. This CDR3 reads CASSELGGLNTEAFF. CDR3 sequence (DNA): TGTGCCAGCAGTGAATTGGGGGGTCTGAACACTGAAGCTTTCTTT.

This clonotype was observed a handful of times. The chain carries TRBV15 and TRBJ1-2; D gene ambiguous. The CDR3 covers 14 residues. Trimming shortened V by 0 bases and J by 8 bases, and 13 bases separated the two germline ends. The germline CDR1 and CDR2 sequences are LNHNV and YYDKDF (reference sequence). The DNA of the CDR3 is TGTGCCACCAGCAGAGATCTTGGTGGGCCCGGCTACACCTTC. This encodes CATSRDLGGPGYTF. Full variable domain (rest looked up from reference TRBV15 and TRBJ1-2): DAMVIQNPRYQVTQFGKPVTLSCSQTLNHNVMYWYQQKSSQAPKLLFHYYDKDFNNEADTPDNFQSRRPNTSFCFLDIRSPGLGDTAMYLCATSRDLGGPGYTFGSGTRLTVV.

About this clonotype: A junction end diverges from the germline sequence, so it may reflect a read error. The chain employs TRBV7-2 and TRBJ2-7; D unclear. This CDR3 spans 13 amino acids. Germline V lookup: CDR1 SGHTA, CDR2 FQGNSA. The CDR3 coding sequence is TGTGCCAGCAGCCCGCAGGACCGACACCGACCGTCCTTC. This sequence encodes CASSPQDRHRPSF. Supplemented by reference TRBV7-2 and TRBJ2-7, the full variable domain reads GAGVSQSPSNKVTEKGKDVELRCDPISGHTALYWYRQSLGQGLEFLIYFQGNSAPDKSGLPSDRFSAERTGGSVSTLTIQRTQQEDSAVYLCASSPQDRHRPSFGPGTRLTVT.

This clonotype was seen a handful of times. The V call is TRBV7-9, the J call TRBJ2-7; D may be TRBD2 (6 bases). V was pared by 1 base and J by 6 bases, with 13 bases between. The CDR3 is 14 amino acids. Per the germline V gene, CDR1 is SEHNR and CDR2 is FQNEAQ (reference sequence). CDR3: CASSLVGGASEQYF. The CDR3 nucleotides read TGTGCCAGCAGCTTAGTCGGGGGAGCGTCCGAGCAGTACTTC.

This clonotype was recorded once. The chain carries TRBV6-2 or TRBV6-3 and TRBJ2-3, with D hard to call. V shed 4 bases and J shed 1 base, with 9 bases lying between them. Germline CDR1 is MNHEY and CDR2 is SVGEGT. The CDR3 loop spans 14 amino acids. CDR3 in amino acids: CASSSAVGTDTQYF. For the CDR3, the DNA is TGTGCCAGCAGTTCGGCGGTAGGCACAGATACGCAGTATTTT.

This clonotype has a count of ten or more. The chain links TRBV5-1 to TRBJ2-7, with D maybe TRBD1 (5 bases). Trimming removed 0 bases at V and 4 bases at J, with 8 bases between. CDR3 length: 13 amino acids. Germline V CDR1 and CDR2: SGHRS, YFSETQ. This CDR3 is CASSLGQYYEQYF. DNA of the CDR3: TGCGCCAGCAGCTTGGGACAGTATTACGAGCAGTACTTC. Based on the CDR3 plus reference TRBV5-1 and TRBJ2-7, the full variable domain is KAGVTQTPRYLIKTRGQQVTLSCSPISGHRSVSWYQQTPGQGLQFLFEYFSETQRNKGNFPGRFSGRQFSNSRSEMNVSTLELGDSALYLCASSLGQYYEQYFGPGTRLTVT.

This clonotype was counted ten times or more. The J gene is TRBJ2-3, the V gene TRBV29-1, with TRBD1 as a possible D gene (6 bases). TRBJ1-5 explains the end of the DNA better; the J call may be wrong. Germline CDR1 is SQVTM and CDR2 is ANQGSEA. The CDR3 is made up of 14 amino acids. CDR3 loop: CSSRGASVMDTQHF. The CDR3, as DNA: TGCAGCTCACGGGGGGCTAGCGTTATGGATACGCAGCATTTT.

This clonotype was found many times. The V call is TRBV27, the J call TRBJ2-7, with 12 bases identical to TRBD1. There are 15 residues in the CDR3. Germline V gives CDR1 MNHEY, CDR2 SMNVEV (reference sequence). J gave up 7 bases and V 4 bases, and 8 bases lay outside the gene matches. In nucleotides, the CDR3 is TGTGCCAGCAGTTCCCGGGACAGGGGGCCTCGAGAGCAGTACTTC. This codes for CASSSRDRGPREQYF.

The rearrangement links TRBV28 to TRBJ1-6, with D possibly TRBD1 on 5 matching bases. The V gene's germline CDR1 is MDHEN and CDR2 SYDVKM. Trimming took off 5 bases at V and 8 bases at J, with 16 bases between the two ends. CDR3 length: 15 residues. The CDR3: CASSLIVGHDSPLHF. The CDR3 region has the DNA TGTGCCAGCAGTCTGATCGTGGGGCACGATTCACCCCTCCACTTT.